The sample holds a few counts of the clone carrying this T cell receptor (beta chain). Its matching antigen is unknown. The data were taken from a study of cytomegalovirus exposure and HLA in healthy donors. Vbeta (60) and Jbeta (13) primers were used in the PCR. Measured with immunoSEQ multiplex PCR; TCRdb has only the in-frame clones, and not every one. The sample lists 150,000 to 200,000 clones, 76% occurring once. This CDR3 contains 14 residues. Germline CDR1 and CDR2: SQVTM and ANQGSEA. Trimming stripped 0 bases from V and 4 bases from J, with 12 bases between. Study observations and caveats: Common viral pathogens (according to a later analysis) appeared linked to several of the most significant clusters. The classifier reportedly diagnosed cytomegalovirus status with high specificity and sensitivity.

The source of this sequence is a young man in good health and CMV-seronegative. This chain connects TRBV29-1 to TRBJ2-5; possible D gene TRBD2, 6 bases. The specimen was PBMCs. The CDR3: CSVEDGSTGETQYF. The CDR3 DNA reads as TGCAGCGTTGAAGACGGGAGTACCGGAGAGACCCAGTACTTC.